A single sample is the source of the 7 T cell receptor beta chains below, sequenced in a study of cytomegalovirus exposure and HLA in healthy donors. Primers for the PCR totalled 60 Vbeta and 13 Jbeta. The repertoire was sequenced with immunoSEQ multiplex PCR; TCRdb's copy has only in-frame clones and lacks some. The repertoire holds under 150,000 clones, with around 80% as singletons. Sequenced sample: PBMCs. The receptors come from a human donor in good health.

The genes are TRBV2 and TRBJ1-1; a possible D gene is TRBD1 (5 bases). This CDR3 comprises 14 residues. V was trimmed by 6 bases and J by 7 bases, leaving 18 bases between them. Germline loops: CDR1 SNHLY, CDR2 FYNNEI. The CDR3 is CASRDTVASIEAFF. For the CDR3, the DNA is TGTGCCAGCAGGGACACCGTGGCATCAATTGAAGCTTTCTTT.

This clone occurred once. The rearrangement links TRBV27 to TRBJ2-7, with a weak D call TRBD1 (6 bases). Between the trimmed V and J ends, which lost 5 bases and 0 bases, there was a span of 17 bases. CDR1 is MNHEY, CDR2 SMNVEV, per germline (reference sequence). This CDR3 has 16 residues. CDR3 region: CASSPSVGHRSYEQYF. The CDR3 bases are TGTGCCAGCAGTCCATCGGTGGGACATCGCTCCTACGAGCAGTACTTC.

This chain links TRBV4-1 with TRBJ1-1; D not certain. Germline CDR1 is MGHRA and CDR2 is YSYEKL. The CDR3 consists of 14 residues. Deletions cut 1 base from V and 11 bases from J, with 17 bases between. DNA for the CDR3: TGCGCCAGCAGCCAAGTTGGTGGAGGCGATAACGCTTTCTTT. This sequence encodes CASSQVGGGDNAFF.

V gene TRBV7-8 combines with J gene TRBJ1-2; tentative D call: TRBD1 (6 bases). The length of the CDR3 is 17 residues. Trimming took off 1 base at V and 4 bases at J, with 19 bases between the two ends. Germline V gene data show CDR1 as SGHVS and CDR2 as FQNEAQ. DNA for the CDR3: TGTGCCAGCAGCTTAGATCTGGCAGGGGCGGAGGTCTATGGCTACACCTTC. This codes for CASSLDLAGAEVYGYTF.

The CDR3 here is CASRASGTGQGYTF. CDR3 nucleotides: TGTGCCAGCAGAGCTTCGGGGACAGGGCAAGGCTACACCTTC. The chain combines TRBV6-1 with TRBJ1-2; TRBD1 agrees at 9 bases. V lost 6 bases, J lost 8 bases, and 10 bases stayed unmatched. CDR3 length: 14 residues. CDR1 MNHNS and CDR2 SASEGT come from the germline V gene.

The J gene is TRBJ1-2, the V gene TRBV6-1; 8 nucleotides match TRBD1. The CDR3 sequence is 14 residues long. CDR1 and CDR2 (germline): MNHNS, SASEGT. Unmatched junction bases numbered 8, after V lost 6 bases and J lost 5 bases. Here the CDR3 reads CASSLSTGEYGYTF. The CDR3 DNA reads as TGTGCCAGCAGCCTCTCGACAGGGGAGTATGGCTACACCTTC.

The V call is TRBV19, the J call TRBJ1-2, with D perhaps TRBD1 (5 bases). The CDR3 is 16 residues long. With 5 bases removed from V and 4 bases from J, the gap between germline ends came to 20 bases. The germline V gene has CDR1 LNHDA and CDR2 SQIVND (reference sequence). CDR3 sequence (DNA): TGTGCCAGTAGTTACCGACAGCAAACATTCTCCTATGGCTACACCTTC. It encodes CASSYRQQTFSYGYTF.